The rows below give T cell receptor beta chains drawn from one sample of a study of OX40 agonist ivuxolimab in advanced cancers. Some clones are missing from TCRdb's copy, which holds only in-frame ones; the method was immunoSEQ multiplex PCR. The sample shows tens of thousands of clones, 89% of them seen only once. This specimen was CD4+ or CD8+ T cells sorted from blood, taken in a trial of the OX40 agonist ivuxolimab. These receptors originate from an adult with an advanced solid tumor such as melanoma, head and neck, liver or kidney cancer. Each CDR3 is given with its conserved first and last residue. The D gene is left open where the match is weak. A row's size may be missing; if present it is once, few, many or a size class.

clone size	D gene	V gene	J gene	CDR3 DNA	CDR3 protein
-	-	TRBV19	TRBJ1-5	TGTGCCAGTAGTATGGGGGTTTTGGGCAATCAGCCCCAGCATTTT	CASSMGVLGNQPQHF
-	-	TRBV28	TRBJ1-4	TGTGCCAGCAGTTTTCAGACAGGCGCTAATGAAAAACTGTTTTTT	CASSFQTGANEKLFF
-	-	TRBV5-1	TRBJ1-4	TGCGCCAGCAGCTTGGGGGTGGTAACTAATGAAAAACTGTTTTTT	CASSLGVVTNEKLFF
-	-	TRBV30	TRBJ1-6	TGTGCCTGGAGTGTCTCTGGGCTAGGCAATTCACCCCTCCACTTT	CAWSVSGLGNSPLHF
-	-	TRBV6-5	TRBJ1-2	TGTGCCAGCAGGGTTGGGGATTTGGGCTACACCTTC	CASRVGDLGYTF
-	-	TRBV19	TRBJ1-1	TGTGCCAGTAGTACGACCGGGACGTCGAACACTGAAGCTTTCTTT	CASSTTGTSNTEAFF
few	-	TRBV12-1	TRBJ1-2	TGTGCCAGCAGCTTTGACAGGGTTGGCTACACCTTC	CASSFDRVGYTF
-	-	TRBV7-9	TRBJ1-1	TGTGCCAGCAGCTTTGGGACCAACACTGAAGCTTTCTTT	CASSFGTNTEAFF
-	-	TRBV18	TRBJ1-3	TGTGCCAGCTCACCAGGCCTCTCTGGAAACACCATATATTTT	CASSPGLSGNTIYF
once	-	TRBV5-5	TRBJ1-6	TGTGCCAGCAGCTTCGCAGGCCCACCGGGTTCACCCCTCCACTTT	CASSFAGPPGSPLHF
-	-	TRBV2	TRBJ2-5	TGTGCCAGCGTCGCAGGGCGCCAAGAGACCCAGTACTTC	CASVAGRQETQYF